This TCR beta chain was found in a study of cytomegalovirus exposure and HLA in healthy donors (dated by TCRdb to 2017 to 2019). At the level of the whole study: A later analysis indicated that the 110 or so validation repertoires were generated on the platform also employed for the approximately 700 repertoires of the first cohort. The study aimed to test whether signatures of past pathogen exposure could be identified by cataloging public T cell receptors. In addition to the first cohort of about 650 subjects, a separate validation cohort of approximately 130 different subjects was used. To predict cytomegalovirus infection status, the study brought together high-throughput TCR immunosequencing, statistical association of individual TCRs with disease status, and machine learning.

Donors formed part of the validation cohort, which comprised approximately 130 subjects and was distinct from the first cohort of over 500 subjects. The CDR1 and CDR2 encoded by the germline V gene are MNHEY and SVGAGI. Including the terminal cysteine and phenylalanine, the CDR3 comprises 15 residues. The sequence is cut down to CDR3 DNA, 45 bases in frame from base 1. V is cut by 1 base and J by 3 bases, and the space between the germline ends is 12 bases. With respect to this clone: Which antigen it targets is not known. Per-nucleotide qualities are absent, and no much larger clonotype sits a single base away.

The paper as a whole reports these results and caveats: The classifier was reported to diagnose cytomegalovirus status with high specificity and sensitivity in both the original cohort and the validation cohort. In a later analysis, TCRs clustered in the first cohort were found to also tend to co-occur in the approximately 110 validation repertoires, with approximately 95% of cluster scores above 0. Across donors, most TCR sequences were observed very rarely, whereas some public TCRs were present in many individuals. A later analysis lacked HLA typing for the validation cohort, so it scored co-occurrence in that cohort across all 130 or so repertoires. Three of the identified cytomegalovirus-associated TCR beta chains were confirmed in vitro to be specific for cytomegalovirus antigens. A total of about 150 TCR beta chains were listed by the study as associated with cytomegalovirus. The authors suggested that the approach could potentially be extended to other disease states and immunological phenotypes.

The receptor library was made with the immunoSEQ multiplex PCR assay. As for the authors' bioinformatics: A statistical classification framework was developed to diagnose cytomegalovirus status using the catalog of TCR beta chain sequences. TCRdb holds this immuneACCESS table with in-frame rearrangements only. Some clones are missing; in checked studies, unresolved V genes explain under half, and the rest has no known cause. The V and J calls and clone size are taken from that table; D and trimming were inferred from the DNA. Present in this sample are 200,000 or so clones, about 93% of which were seen just once. In total, the top ten clones hold more than 0.85% of the sample.

The receptor comes from a young woman in good health and CMV-seronegative. This chain is built from TRBV6-5 and TRBJ1-1, with the D gene call left open. The sequenced sample was PBMCs. The CDR3 has the sequence CASSYFLQSHTEAFF. The DNA is TGTGCCAGCAGTTACTTTCTTCAGTCTCACACTGAAGCTTTCTTT.